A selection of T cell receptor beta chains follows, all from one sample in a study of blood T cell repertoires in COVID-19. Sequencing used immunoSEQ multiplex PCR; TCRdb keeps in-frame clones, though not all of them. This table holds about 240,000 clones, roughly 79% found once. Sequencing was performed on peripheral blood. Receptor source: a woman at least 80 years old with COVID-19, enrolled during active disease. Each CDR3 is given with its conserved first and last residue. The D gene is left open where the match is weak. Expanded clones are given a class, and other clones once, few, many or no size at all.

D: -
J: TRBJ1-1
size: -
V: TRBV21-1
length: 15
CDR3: CASTRRQRMNTEAFF
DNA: TGTGCCAGCACCCGTAGACAGAGAATGAACACTGAAGCTTTCTTT

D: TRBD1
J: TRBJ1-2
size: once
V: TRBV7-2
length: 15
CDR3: CASSAKGAANYGYTF
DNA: TGTGCCAGCAGCGCGAAGGGGGCGGCTAACTATGGCTACACCTTC

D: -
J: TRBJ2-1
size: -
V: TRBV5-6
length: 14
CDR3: CASSLDSPYNEQFF
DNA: TGTGCCAGCAGCTTGGACAGTCCCTACAATGAGCAGTTCTTC

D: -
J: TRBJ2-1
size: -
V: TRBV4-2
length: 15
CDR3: CASSQDWWENNEQFF
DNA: TGTGCCAGCAGCCAAGATTGGTGGGAGAACAATGAGCAGTTCTTC

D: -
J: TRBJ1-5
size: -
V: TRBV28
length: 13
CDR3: CASSWGGNQPQHF
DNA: TGTGCCAGCAGTTGGGGGGGGAATCAGCCCCAGCATTTT

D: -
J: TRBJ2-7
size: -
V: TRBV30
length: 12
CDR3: CAWSGGPYEQYF
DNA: TGTGCCTGGAGTGGAGGGCCCTACGAGCAGTACTTC

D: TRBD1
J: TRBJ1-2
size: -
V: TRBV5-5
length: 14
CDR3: CASSTEQGAGGYTF
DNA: TGTGCCAGCAGCACCGAACAGGGGGCGGGTGGCTACACCTTC

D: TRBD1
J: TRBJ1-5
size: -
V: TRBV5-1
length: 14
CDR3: CASSTGGVEEPQHF
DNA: TGCGCCAGTTCGACAGGGGGAGTAGAGGAGCCCCAGCATTTT

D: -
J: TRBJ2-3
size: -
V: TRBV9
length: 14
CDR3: CASSALMHTDTQYF
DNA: TGTGCCAGCAGCGCCCTAATGCATACAGATACGCAGTATTTT

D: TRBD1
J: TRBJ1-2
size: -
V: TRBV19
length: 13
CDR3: CASRGQAVYGYTF
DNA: TGTGCCAGCAGAGGACAGGCGGTCTATGGCTACACCTTC

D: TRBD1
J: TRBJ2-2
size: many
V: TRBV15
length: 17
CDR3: CATSGRVATGSGGELFF
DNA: TGTGCCACCAGTGGGAGAGTGGCGACAGGGTCCGGCGGGGAGCTGTTTTTT

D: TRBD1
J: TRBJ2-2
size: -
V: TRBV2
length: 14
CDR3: CASSRDRGPGELFF
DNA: TGTGCCAGCAGCAGGGACAGGGGGCCCGGGGAGCTGTTTTTT

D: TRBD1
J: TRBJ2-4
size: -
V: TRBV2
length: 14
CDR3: CASSNRGQGNIQYF
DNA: TGTGCCAGCAGTAACAGGGGGCAGGGTAACATTCAGTACTTC

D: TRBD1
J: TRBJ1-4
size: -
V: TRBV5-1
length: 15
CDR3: CASSLGQGAQEKLFF
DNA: TGCGCCAGCAGCTTGGGGCAGGGGGCGCAAGAAAAACTGTTTTTT